The T cell receptor beta chain described here comes from a study of regulatory T cells in long-lasting Graves disease. Indicated time point: persistent/refractory GD, antithyroid drugs over 5 years with positive TRAb. From PBMCs, RNA was extracted and then used to make the TCR library. This clonotype was picked up a small number of times. Its cognate antigen is unknown. TCR beta libraries were built with iRepertoire HTBI primers and Arm-PCR of CDR3 regions. Per the study methods: Segment identification across samples yielded some 63 TRBV and roughly 14 TRBJ segments. TCRdb redid the calling of the multiplex PCR reads with MiXCR, one entry per CDR3 protein. The V and J calls shown here were made by TCRdb, not taken from the authors' results. Of over 650,000 distinct CDR3 sequences listed, 30% are singletons. Notes on the study in general: Newly diagnosed Graves' patients had higher TCR diversity than persistent ones. A reduction in accuracy may have resulted from the small sample size. Newly diagnosed disease favored TRBV20-1 and TRBJ2-1 over persistent disease.

The V and J ends lost 3 bases and 8 bases respectively, with 19 bases between them. The CDR3 runs to 16 residues. The V gene's germline CDR1 is SNHLY and CDR2 FYNNEI. The sequencing here drew on peripheral blood mononuclear cells (PBMCs), taken when the disease was refractory, from a patient treated with antithyroid drugs. The source of this sequence is a female donor with Graves disease. The chain couples TRBV2 to TRBJ1-4, with D unclear. CDR3 DNA sequence: TGTGCCAGCAGTGACCCCGTGGGTGCGTTTCGAGAAAAACTGTTTTTT. Protein product: CASSDPVGAFREKLFF.